This T cell receptor beta chain was documented in a study of T cells in Graves' hyperthyroidism and ophthalmopathy (dated by TCRdb to the late 2010s). Regarding the study in general: Peripheral blood samples were taken at the time of initial diagnosis, prior to any treatment. The approximately 90 discovery patients were divided at random into training and test sets in a 7:3 ratio. Thyroid tissue and blood T-cell repertoires from more than five Graves' hyperthyroidism patients were also compared in the study. TCR Vbeta CDR3 sequencing of 120 to 150 peripheral blood samples (over 40 ophthalmopathy, roughly 72 hyperthyroidism and roughly 17 progressor patients) is reported in the paper. To identify TCR V-J signatures that set the groups apart, the researchers used a discovery cohort of about a hundred patients, made up of 40 to 45 with Graves' ophthalmopathy and some 56 with stable Graves' hyperthyroidism. Whether ophthalmopathy could be predicted prospectively was tested in an independent validation cohort made up of some 20 hyperthyroidism patients plus 17 patients who later progressed to ophthalmopathy. After sampling, hyperthyroidism patients received methimazole starting at 30 mg daily, and ophthalmopathy patients received high-dose intravenous methylprednisolone. What the work shows at the level of the full study, not this receptor alone: In cross-validation, a model built on a 13 V-J signature told ophthalmopathy apart from stable hyperthyroidism with under 90% sensitivity and about 81% specificity, and in testing the same model reached 80%/75%. No statistical method was used to set the sample size in advance, and investigators knew the group allocation. During validation, the model predicted progression to ophthalmopathy a median of around six months ahead of onset, with approximately 71% sensitivity and less than 85% specificity. Blood samples also contained most of the expanded thyroid clonotypes (frequency above 0.001), which suggests that blood repertoires may reflect thyroid immune responses.

With respect to this clonotype: What antigen it recognizes has not been identified. Within one base of it there is no much larger clone, and no base qualities were kept.

The TCR beta CDR3 regions were amplified from RNA transcripts. The TCR CDR3 was subjected to a first round of RT-PCR using the HTBI primer set and the Qiagen OneStep RT-PCR kit. The libraries were constructed in a second round of multiplex PCR and then size-selected and purified. The libraries were sequenced on an Illumina HiSeq2000 using paired-end 100 bp reads. The original methods were these. Raw data were processed with SOAPnuke, discarding reads with adapters, uncalled bases, mean Phred below 15, or no exact constant-primer or identifier match. COPE v1.2.5 was used to merge the high-quality paired reads, and each unique nucleotide sequence was defined as a clonotype. MiTCR v1.1 was used to align the clonotypes against IMGT TRBV, TRBD and TRBJ reference segments. Analysis was restricted to V-J combinations with a frequency above 0.0001, which covered about 99% of repertoires. A TCS score was defined as the ratio of F50 (clonal expansion) to E x V (chaos), with BLOSUM62-based TCRdist applied between CDR3 peptides within each V-J. Welch's t-statistics and random forest reduced some 510 V-J features to about 12, which were used in a naive Bayes classifier (R e1071). The public reads were quality trimmed at Q25 with fastp and then assembled into clones with MiXCR by TCRdb, keeping productive beta chains. All rows with the same CDR3 protein become a single entry with the most common DNA and genes. V and J calls and clone size were set by TCRdb, not the authors. This sample is represented by 700,000 or so distinct CDR3 sequences; about 15% of them were singletons. Around 8% of the sample is taken by the ten largest.

CDR1 MNHEY and CDR2 SVGEGT were looked up in the germline V gene. The CDR3 sequence holds 18 residues, the cysteine and phenylalanine included. The sequence is cut down to CDR3 DNA, 54 bases in frame from base 1. Relative to germline, V is missing 6 bases and J is missing 10 bases, with 24 bases of the junction outside any gene match. A patient counted as having stable Graves' hyperthyroidism if no progression to ophthalmopathy occurred over 18 months of follow-up. Hyperthyroidism patients were newly diagnosed, with disease duration under 2 months, and aged 18 to 65 years. Exclusion was applied to patients with uncontrolled infections, other autoimmune diseases, pregnancy or lactation. Clinical symptoms, serum thyroxine and TRAb, thyroid ultrasound, and orbital computed tomography formed the basis for the diagnoses. PBMCs were separated from approximately 10 ml of fresh peripheral blood using Ficoll-Paque density gradient centrifugation. Total RNA was extracted using Trizol reagent, and RNA quality was assessed on an Agilent 2100 Bioanalyzer.

The chain uses TRBV6-2 or TRBV6-3 and TRBJ2-1; TRBD2 agrees with 7 junctional bases. Sequencing was carried out using blood. The clonotype was recovered from a man aged 18 to 35 with Graves' hyperthyroidism. The DNA reads as follows: TGTGCCAGCAGCCACGGGACTGGCGGGAGCGGGGACTTCGGGGAGCAGTTCTTC. The encoded protein is CASSHGTGGSGDFGEQFF.